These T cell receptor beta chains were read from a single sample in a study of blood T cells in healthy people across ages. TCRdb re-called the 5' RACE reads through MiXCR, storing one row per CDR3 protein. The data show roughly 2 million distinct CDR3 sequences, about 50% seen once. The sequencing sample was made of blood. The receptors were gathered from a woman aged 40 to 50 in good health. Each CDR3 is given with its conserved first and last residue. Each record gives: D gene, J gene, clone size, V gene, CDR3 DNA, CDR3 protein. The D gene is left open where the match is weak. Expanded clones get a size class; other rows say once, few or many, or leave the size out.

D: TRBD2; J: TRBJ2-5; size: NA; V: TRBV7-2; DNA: TGTGCCAGCAGTCTTGAGCGCGCCGGGGGGAGAGAGACCCAGTACTTC; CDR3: CASSLERAGGRETQYF
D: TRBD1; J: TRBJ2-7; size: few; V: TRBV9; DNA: TGTGCCAGCAGCGTAGCCATTAGGGGAAGACAGGGAACCACCTACGAGCAGTACTTC; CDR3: CASSVAIRGRQGTTYEQYF
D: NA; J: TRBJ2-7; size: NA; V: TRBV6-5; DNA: TGTGCCAGCAGTTACTCGAGTCCATCGTCCTACGAGCAGTACTTC; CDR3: CASSYSSPSSYEQYF
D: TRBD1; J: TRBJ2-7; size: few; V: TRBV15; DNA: TGTGCCACCAGCAGAGGGGACAGGGGCTCCTACGAGCAGTACTTC; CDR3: CATSRGDRGSYEQYF
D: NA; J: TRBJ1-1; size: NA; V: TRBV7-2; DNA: TGTGCCAGCAGCCCGACCCCTCCGGCATTTGAAGCTTTCTTT; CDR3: CASSPTPPAFEAFF
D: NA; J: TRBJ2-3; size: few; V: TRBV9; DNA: TGTGCCAGCAGCGAGATCCCTCATGGCGCAGATACGCAGTATTTT; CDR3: CASSEIPHGADTQYF
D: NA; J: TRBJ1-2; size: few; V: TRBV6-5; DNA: TGTGCCAGCAGTCTCACAGGCCTAATTCCTAACTATGGCTACACCTTC; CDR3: CASSLTGLIPNYGYTF
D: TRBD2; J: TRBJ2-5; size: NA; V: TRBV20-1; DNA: TGCAGGGCCCGACGACTAGCGGGTGGGAATCTGGAGACCCAGTACTTC; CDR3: CRARRLAGGNLETQYF
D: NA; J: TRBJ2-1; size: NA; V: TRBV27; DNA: TGTGCCAGCAGTACTCCGGGAAGGTCAAATGAGCAGTTCTTC; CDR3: CASSTPGRSNEQFF
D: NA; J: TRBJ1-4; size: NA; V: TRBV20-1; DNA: TGCAGTGCTATGGGGGGCCATAATGAAAAACTGTTTTTT; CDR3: CSAMGGHNEKLFF
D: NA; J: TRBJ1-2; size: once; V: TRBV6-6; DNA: TGTGCCAGCAGTTACAAGGGGTTGGATTATGGCTACACCTTC; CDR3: CASSYKGLDYGYTF
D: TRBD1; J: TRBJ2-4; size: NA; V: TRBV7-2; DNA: TGTGCCAGCAGCCAGGCGACAGGGTTTGGAAACATTCAGTACTTC; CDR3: CASSQATGFGNIQYF
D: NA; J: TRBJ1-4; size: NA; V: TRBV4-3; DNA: TGCGCCAGCAGCCAGAACAGGGCGGAGGGTGAAAAACTGTTTTTT; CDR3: CASSQNRAEGEKLFF
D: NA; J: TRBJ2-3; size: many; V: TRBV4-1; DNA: TGCGCCAGCAGCCCTGAGAGTCCAGATACGCAGTATTTT; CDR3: CASSPESPDTQYF
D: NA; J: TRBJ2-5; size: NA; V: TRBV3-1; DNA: TGTGCCAGCAGCCAAGATGGCCAGGGAGAGACCCAGTACTTC; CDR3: CASSQDGQGETQYF
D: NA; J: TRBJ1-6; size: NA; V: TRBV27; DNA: TGTGCCAGCAGTCCTCACTCAGGGAGCTCCTATAATTCACCCCTCCACTTT; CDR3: CASSPHSGSSYNSPLHF
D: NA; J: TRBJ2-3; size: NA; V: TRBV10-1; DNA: TGCGCCAGCACTAGGGAGTACACAGATACGCAGTATTTT; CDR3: CASTREYTDTQYF
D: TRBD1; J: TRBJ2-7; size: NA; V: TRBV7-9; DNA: TGTGCCAGCAGCTCCCAGGTGGGACAGGGCGCCTACGAGCAGTACTTC; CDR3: CASSSQVGQGAYEQYF
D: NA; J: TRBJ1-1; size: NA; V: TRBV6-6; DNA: TGTGCCAGCAGCCCCCGGGACAAACAGTCAACTGAAGCTTTCTTT; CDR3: CASSPRDKQSTEAFF
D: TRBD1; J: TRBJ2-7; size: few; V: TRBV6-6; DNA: TGTGCCAGCAGCAAGACAGGGTCTTCCTACGAGCAGTACTTC; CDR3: CASSKTGSSYEQYF
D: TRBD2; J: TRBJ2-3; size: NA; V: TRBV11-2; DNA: TGTGCCAGCAGCTTAGATATACTAGCGGGGGGACAAGGGAATACGCAGTATTTT; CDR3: CASSLDILAGGQGNTQYF
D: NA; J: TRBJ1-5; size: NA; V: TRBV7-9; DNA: TGTGCCAGCAGCTTAGAGGGCCAGTTTAGCAATCAGCCCCAGCATTTT; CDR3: CASSLEGQFSNQPQHF
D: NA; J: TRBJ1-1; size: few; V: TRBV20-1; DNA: TGCAGTGCCCCGAAAGGGGTCAGGAACACTGAAGCTTTCTTT; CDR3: CSAPKGVRNTEAFF
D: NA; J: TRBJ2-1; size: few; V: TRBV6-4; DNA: TGTGCCAGCAGTGACAAGTTCGGTCAGTATGAGCAGTTCTTC; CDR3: CASSDKFGQYEQFF
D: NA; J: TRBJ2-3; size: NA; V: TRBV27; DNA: TGTGCCAGCTTCTCTAGTAGCCCTGGGGGCACAGATACGCAGTATTTT; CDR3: CASFSSSPGGTDTQYF
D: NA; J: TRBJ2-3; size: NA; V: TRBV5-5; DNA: TGTGCCAGCAGCGCGGGACACTCCAGCACAGGTACGCAGTATTTT; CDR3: CASSAGHSSTGTQYF
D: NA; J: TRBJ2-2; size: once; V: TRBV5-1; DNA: TGCGCCAGCAGCCTCCAAGGGGGGGCCAGCACCGGGGAGCTGTTTTTT; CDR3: CASSLQGGASTGELFF
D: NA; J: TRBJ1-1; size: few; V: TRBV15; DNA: TGTGCCACCAGCAGAAACAGGGCTTCGAACACTGAAGCTTTCTTT; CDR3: CATSRNRASNTEAFF
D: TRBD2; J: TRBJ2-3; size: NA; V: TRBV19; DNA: TGTGCCAGTAGTATCCGGGGGGGCCGAGATACGCAGTATTTT; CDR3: CASSIRGGRDTQYF
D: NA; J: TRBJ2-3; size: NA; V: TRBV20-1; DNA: TGCAGTGCTAGAGAATTTGTTCGAAACACAGATACGCAGTATTTT; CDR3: CSAREFVRNTDTQYF
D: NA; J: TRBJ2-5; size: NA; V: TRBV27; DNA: TGTGCCAGCAGTCCGACACCAGGGGTGTGGGAGACCCAGTACTTC; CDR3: CASSPTPGVWETQYF
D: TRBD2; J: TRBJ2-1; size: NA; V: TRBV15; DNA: TGTGCCACCAGCAGAGATAAGCGGGTAGCGGGGGGGGAATACAATGAGCAGTTCTTC; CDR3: CATSRDKRVAGGEYNEQFF
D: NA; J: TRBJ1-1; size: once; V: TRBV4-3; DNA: TGCGCCAGCAGCCAAGAGACTTTGAACACTGAAGCTTTCTTT; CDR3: CASSQETLNTEAFF
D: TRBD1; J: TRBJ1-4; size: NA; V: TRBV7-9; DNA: TGTGCCAGCAGCTTAGCGGAGTCGGGTCTGGGACAGGGAGGAAAACTGTTTTTT; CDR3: CASSLAESGLGQGGKLFF
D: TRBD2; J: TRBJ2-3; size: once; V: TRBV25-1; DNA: TGTGCCAGCAGTGGACCTCGTGTTAGCGGGGGGTCCACAGATATGCAGTATTTT; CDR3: CASSGPRVSGGSTDMQYF
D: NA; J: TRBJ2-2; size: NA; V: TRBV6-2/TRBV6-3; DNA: TGTGCCAGCAGACCAGGGGGGGTTAAGAACACCGGGGAGCTGTTTTTT; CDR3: CASRPGGVKNTGELFF
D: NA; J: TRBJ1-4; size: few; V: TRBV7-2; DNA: TGTGCCAGCAGCTTAAATGAAGCAACTAATGAAAAACTGTTTTTT; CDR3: CASSLNEATNEKLFF
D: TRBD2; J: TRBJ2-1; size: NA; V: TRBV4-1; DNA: TGCGCCAGCAGCCATGACGCCGGACTAGCGGGGGACAATGAGCAGTTCTTC; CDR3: CASSHDAGLAGDNEQFF
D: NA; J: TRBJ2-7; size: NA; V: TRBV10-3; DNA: TGTGCCATCGGAGTGGGCATTTCCTACGAGCAGTACTTC; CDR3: CAIGVGISYEQYF
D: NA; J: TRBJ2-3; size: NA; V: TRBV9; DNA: TGTGCCAGCAGCGTAGTCAGTTCTGATACGCAGTATTTT; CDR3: CASSVVSSDTQYF
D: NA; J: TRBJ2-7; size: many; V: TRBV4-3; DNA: TGTGCCAGCAGCCAAGGGGACGGATACGAGCAGTACTTC; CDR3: CASSQGDGYEQYF
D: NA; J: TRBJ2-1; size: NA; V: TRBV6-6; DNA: TGTGCCAGCAGTTCCGCGACCTGGTTGGCAGATGAGCAGTTCTTC; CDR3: CASSSATWLADEQFF
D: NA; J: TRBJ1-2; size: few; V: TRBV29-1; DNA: TGCAGCGGCCAAATACAGGGAACTAACTATGGCTACACCTTC; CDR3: CSGQIQGTNYGYTF
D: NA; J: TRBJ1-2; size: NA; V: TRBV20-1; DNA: TGCAGTGCTGCCGGGGGGGCAGGGGCGCTCCGACTAGGCTACACCTTC; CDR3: CSAAGGAGALRLGYTF
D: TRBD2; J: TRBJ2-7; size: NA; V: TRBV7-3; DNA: TGTGCCAGCAGCTTCACTAGCGGGGCCTCCTACGAGCAGTACTTC; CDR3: CASSFTSGASYEQYF